This T cell receptor (beta chain) was sequenced for a study of shared clonotypes between healthy human individuals. Trimming at V came to 5 bases and at J to 1 base, leaving 6 bases not matched to a gene. CDR1 and CDR2 from the germline V gene are SGHTA and FQGTGA. The CDR3 consists of 15 residues. Clones were read by immunoSEQ multiplex PCR, and TCRdb kept only the in-frame ones, dropping some. Of 2,500,000 or so clones listed, around 92% were seen once; the top ten hold more than 0.35%. The V call is TRBV7-3, the J call TRBJ1-2, with 8 positions matching TRBD1. Sequencing was carried out using naive CD4+ T cells from PBMCs. Indicated subset: CD45RA+ positively selected. The sequence came from a man younger than 30 in good health. Some clones in this sample may be carry-over from other donors' samples. The CDR3: CASSPGQGLNYGYTF. The DNA for the CDR3 is TGTGCCAGCAGCCCCGGACAGGGTCTTAACTATGGCTACACCTTC.